The 7 T cell receptor beta chains below were found in one sample sequenced in a study of blood T cell repertoires in COVID-19. Assay used: immunoSEQ multiplex PCR; TCRdb lists only in-frame clones, some missing. This table has about 280,000 clones, approximately 90% appearing once. Source material: peripheral blood. These receptors all come from a man aged 40-50 years with acute or convalescent COVID-19.

V and J are TRBV6-2 or TRBV6-3 and TRBJ2-7; a weak D match, TRBD1 (6 bases). The CDR3 consists of 16 residues. Trimming shortened V by 5 bases and J by 1 base, and 18 bases separated the two germline ends. Germline V gene sequence: CDR1 MNHEY, CDR2 SVGEGT. DNA of the CDR3: TGTGCCAGCAGTGCCCGCGGTAAAGGACAGTCCTACGAGCAGTACTTC. Protein product: CASSARGKGQSYEQYF.

The rearrangement joins TRBV25-1 to TRBJ1-2; D call uncertain. The CDR3 is made up of 14 amino acids. V lost 3 bases and J 3 bases, leaving 11 bases between the germline ends. Germline V CDR1 and CDR2: MGHDK, SYGVNS. CDR3 nucleotides: TGTGCCAGCAGTGATCCCTCCGGTGACTATGGCTACACCTTC. Translation: CASSDPSGDYGYTF.

The chain couples TRBV6-5 to TRBJ1-1; TRBD1 might be the D (5 bases). Germline CDR1 and CDR2: MNHEY and SVGAGI. The CDR3 contains 11 residues. V lost 8 bases, J lost 10 bases, and 14 bases lay in between. CDR3 in amino acids: CASGPGGVAFF. The CDR3 bases are TGTGCCAGCGGTCCTGGGGGGGTAGCTTTCTTT.

The genes are TRBV2 and TRBJ2-2, with unresolved D. CDR1 SNHLY and CDR2 FYNNEI come from the germline V gene. V was clipped by 4 bases and J by 5 bases, with 8 bases between them. The CDR3 runs 13 residues. The CDR3 DNA is TGTGCCAGCAGTGTGCGTCGGACCGGGGAGCTGTTTTTT. This sequence encodes CASSVRRTGELFF.

This chain joins TRBV7-2 and TRBJ2-3; maybe TRBD2 (6 bases). The CDR3 contains 14 residues. Germline lookup yields CDR1 SGHTA and CDR2 FQGNSA. V lost 3 bases and J 4 bases, leaving 11 bases between the germline ends. CDR3 sequence reads: CASSFGSLADTQYF. The CDR3 DNA follows: TGTGCCAGCAGCTTCGGGAGTTTAGCAGATACGCAGTATTTT.

V gene TRBV11-2 combines with J gene TRBJ2-7; 10 bases align to TRBD1. The V segment lost 5 bases and the J segment 2 bases; nucleotides outside the gene matches: 6. This CDR3 comprises 15 residues. Germline loops: CDR1 SGHAT, CDR2 FQNNGV. In nucleotides, the CDR3 is TGTGCCAGCAGCCGCGGGACAGGGGCGACCTACGAGCAGTACTTC. Its protein product is CASSRGTGATYEQYF.

V gene TRBV6-5 combines with J gene TRBJ1-6; no firm D call. The V gene's germline CDR1 is MNHEY and CDR2 SVGAGI. The CDR3 runs 13 residues. Trimming left V 6 bases short and J 10 bases short, with 13 bases between. CDR3 in amino acids: CASSPGKRSPLHF. CDR3 DNA: TGTGCCAGCAGCCCGGGGAAGAGGTCACCCCTCCACTTT.